One sample yielded the 20 T cell receptor beta chains listed below, sequenced in a study of CD8+ T cells in alopecia areata. Isolated RNA was reverse transcribed into cDNA used as the sequencing template. The assay was immunoSEQ multiplex PCR, and TCRdb's table has in-frame clones only and misses some. This sample carries about 140,000 clones, 51% of them seen once, and the ten largest clones take about 1%. The sample here was CD4+ T cells sorted from blood, taken at week 0. Receptor source: a human donor with alopecia areata.

This clone turned up a few times. This rearrangement joins TRBV6-5 to TRBJ2-7, with TRBD2 identical over 10 bases. J gave up 4 bases and V 5 bases, and 8 bases lay outside the gene matches. The CDR3 is 15 residues long. Germline loops: CDR1 MNHEY, CDR2 SVGAGI. CDR3 residues: CASSSGRASLYEQYF. The CDR3, as DNA: TGTGCCAGCAGTAGCGGGAGGGCCAGTTTATACGAGCAGTACTTC.

A few counts support this clone. This sequence joins TRBV4-2 and TRBJ2-2, with TRBD1 as a possible D gene (6 bases). The germline CDR1 and CDR2 sequences are LGHNA and YNFKEQ. The CDR3 is 15 amino acids. Trimming shortened V by 6 bases and J by 2 bases, and 13 bases separated the two germline ends. This CDR3 reads CASSGTPKNTGELFF. The CDR3 DNA is TGTGCCAGCAGTGGGACACCGAAAAACACCGGGGAGCTGTTTTTT.

This chain links TRBV11-2 with TRBJ2-1, with 12 bases lining up with TRBD2. The V gene's germline CDR1 is SGHAT and CDR2 FQNNGV. Trimming took 4 bases from V and 6 from J; bases not matched to a gene: 4. The CDR3 consists of 15 residues. CDR3: CASSSGLAGPNEQFF. The CDR3 bases are TGTGCCAGCAGCTCGGGACTAGCGGGCCCCAATGAGCAGTTCTTC. The complete variable domain, with remaining parts taken from reference TRBV11-2 and TRBJ2-1, reads EAGVAQSPRYKIIEKRQSVAFWCNPISGHATLYWYQQILGQGPKLLIQFQNNGVVDDSQLPKDRFSAERLKGVDSTLKIQPAKLEDSAVYLCASSSGLAGPNEQFFGPGTRLTVL.

The chain employs TRBV15 and TRBJ2-3, with D possibly TRBD2 on 6 matching bases. This CDR3 is 18 amino acids long. V was trimmed by 0 bases and J by 4 bases, leaving 20 bases between them. CDR1 is LNHNV and CDR2 is YYDKDF in the germline V gene (reference sequence). Here the CDR3 reads CATSRDRPGSQRSDTQYF. The CDR3 coding sequence is TGTGCCACCAGCAGAGATCGGCCCGGGAGCCAGAGGTCAGATACGCAGTATTTT.

The V and J genes are TRBV19 and TRBJ1-3; no definite D call. Germline-derived CDR1 and CDR2 are LNHDA and SQIVND (reference sequence). There are 14 residues in the CDR3. Deletions cut 7 bases from V and 0 bases from J, with 10 bases between. CDR3 nucleotide sequence: TGTGCCAGTATTCCGGGGAGCTCTGGAAACACCATATATTTT. Protein: CASIPGSSGNTIYF.

This clone was counted a few times. The gene calls are TRBV29-1 and TRBJ2-1; perhaps TRBD1 as D (5 bases). Trimming removed 0 bases from V and 4 bases from J, with 7 bases in between. Germline V gives CDR1 SQVTM, CDR2 ANQGSEA. The CDR3 runs 13 residues. CDR3 region: CSVEDYRYNEQFF. DNA for the CDR3: TGCAGCGTTGAAGATTACAGGTACAATGAGCAGTTCTTC.

The chain has TRBV6-6 and TRBJ2-5; D not resolved. The CDR3 consists of 14 residues. The ends were cut back, 0 bases at V and 1 base at J, with 6 bases in the middle. Germline assignment: CDR1 MNHNY and CDR2 SVGAGI (reference sequence). CDR3 amino acids: CASSYSGIQETQYF. The CDR3 DNA is TGTGCCAGCAGTTACTCAGGGATCCAAGAGACCCAGTACTTC.

As for this clone: At one boundary the junction diverges from the germline segment, which might be a read error. The genes are TRBV7-7 and TRBJ2-5; TRBD1 or TRBD2 may be the D gene (5 bases each). This CDR3 has 13 amino acids. Germline values: CDR1 SSHAT, CDR2 FNYEAQ (reference sequence). The CDR3: CASSGDRVGTQYF. The CDR3 DNA reads as TGTGCTAGCAGCGGAGACAGAGTAGGGACCCAGTACTTC.

The chain links TRBV5-6 to TRBJ1-1; a weak D match, TRBD1 (6 bases). The CDR3 extends over 13 amino acids. Looked up from germline, CDR1 is SGHDT and CDR2 is YYEEEE. Trimming took 6 bases from V and 4 from J, leaving 13 bases between them. CDR3 DNA: TGTGCCAGCAACACAGGGTCGGGCACTGAAGCTTTCTTT. Amino acids: CASNTGSGTEAFF.

The chain carries TRBV23-1 and TRBJ2-7; TRBD1 matches 7 bases. TRBV23-1 is recorded as an ORF, its role being uncertain. With V trimmed by 1 base and J by 10 bases, 4 bases remained unmatched. The CDR3 spans 12 residues. DNA of the CDR3: TGCGCCAGCAGTCAATGGGGACAGAGACAGTACTTC. The encoded protein is CASSQWGQRQYF.

The chain links TRBV7-8 to TRBJ1-2, with 9 positions matching TRBD1. The CDR3 runs to 17 residues. V was clipped by 5 bases and J by 3 bases; unmatched bases: 13. CDR1 and CDR2 from the germline V gene are SGHVS and FQNEAQ. CDR3 bases: TGTGCCAGCAGCGATATCCGGGACAGGGAATCGGACTATGGCTACACCTTC. It is translated as CASSDIRDRESDYGYTF.

This clone was counted only a few times. V is TRBV10-3 and J is TRBJ1-2; TRBD1 is a possible D gene (5 bases). Germline values: CDR1 ENHRY, CDR2 SYGVKD. The V end lost 0 bases, the J end lost 8 bases, and 19 bases lay between the germline ends. The CDR3 has 16 residues. CDR3 loop: CAISESGVGAGRGYTF. The CDR3 DNA is TGTGCCATCAGTGAGTCGGGTGTTGGGGCCGGGCGCGGCTACACCTTC.

This clone turned up a few times. The V call is TRBV7-3, the J call TRBJ2-1; TRBD2 matches 7 bases. CDR3 length: 15 amino acids. The V and J ends lost 5 bases and 10 bases, in that order; junction bases with no gene match: 14. The V gene's germline CDR1 is SGHTA and CDR2 FQGTGA. CDR3 residues: CASSQSSGSFEEQFF. CDR3 bases: TGTGCCAGCAGCCAATCTAGCGGATCGTTTGAGGAGCAGTTCTTC.

The CDR3 spells CASSPGLAGFTDTQYF. Here the CDR3 DNA reads TGTGCCAGCAGCCCGGGACTAGCGGGCTTCACAGATACGCAGTATTTT. This chain uses TRBV5-4 with TRBJ2-3, with 12 bases fitting TRBD2. CDR1 is SGHNT and CDR2 is YYREEE in the germline V gene (reference sequence). The CDR3 has 16 amino acids. Trimming removed 4 bases from V and 2 bases from J; junction bases left unmatched: 5.

This chain joins TRBV6-6 and TRBJ2-7; D not resolved. Trimming took off 5 bases at V and 3 bases at J, with 5 bases between the two ends. This CDR3 contains 11 residues. Looked up from germline, CDR1 is MNHNY and CDR2 is SVGAGI (reference sequence). The CDR3 DNA sequence: TGTGCCAGCAGTAGAATCTACGAGCAGTACTTC. Translation gives CASSRIYEQYF.

There are a few counts of this clone. The chain combines TRBV15 with TRBJ2-1, with unresolved D. The V and J ends lost 0 bases and 6 bases respectively, with 9 bases between them. CDR1 is LNHNV, CDR2 YYDKDF, per germline (reference sequence). The CDR3 runs 14 residues. CDR3 coding DNA: TGTGCCACCAGCAGAGAGAGGTTGTCCAATGAGCAGTTCTTC. Translation: CATSRERLSNEQFF. Together with reference TRBV15 and TRBJ2-1, the CDR3 gives the full variable domain: DAMVIQNPRYQVTQFGKPVTLSCSQTLNHNVMYWYQQKSSQAPKLLFHYYDKDFNNEADTPDNFQSRRPNTSFCFLDIRSPGLGDTAMYLCATSRERLSNEQFFGPGTRLTVL.

The chain combines TRBV5-1 with TRBJ2-3; D remains ambiguous. Germline-derived CDR1 and CDR2 are SGHRS and YFSETQ. This CDR3 has 14 residues. V was trimmed by 3 bases and J by 0 bases, leaving 8 bases between them. In DNA form, the CDR3 reads TGCGCCAGCAGCTCCCGTTCCAGCACAGATACGCAGTATTTT. It encodes CASSSRSSTDTQYF.

The V gene is TRBV7-2, the J gene TRBJ2-5; 14 nucleotides align to TRBD2. V was clipped by 5 bases and J by 3 bases; unmatched bases: 8. This CDR3 comprises 17 residues. The germline V gene has CDR1 SGHTA and CDR2 FQGNSA. CDR3 sequence reads: CASSPGLAGVGEETQYF. DNA of the CDR3: TGTGCCAGCAGCCCGGGACTAGCGGGAGTGGGGGAAGAGACCCAGTACTTC.

This sequence joins TRBV7-2 and TRBJ1-2; weak D call: TRBD1 (6 bases). Per the germline V gene, CDR1 is SGHTA and CDR2 is FQGNSA. Trimming removed 5 bases at V and 3 bases at J, with 16 bases between. The CDR3 consists of 15 residues. CDR3 sequence reads: CASSRTDNGDYGYTF. The CDR3 bases are TGTGCCAGCAGCCGGACAGATAATGGGGACTATGGCTACACCTTC.

In its sample, this clone was seen a few times. This chain links TRBV28 with TRBJ1-2; D gene unclear. Trimming shortened V by 4 bases and J by 2 bases, and 14 bases separated the two germline ends. This CDR3 comprises 15 residues. Germline CDR1 reads MDHEN; CDR2 reads SYDVKM. CDR3 in DNA: TGTGCCAGCAGTTCCCGCCGAGGAGTGAACTATGGCTACACCTTC. Residues: CASSSRRGVNYGYTF.